Listed below are T cell receptor beta chains from one sample, sequenced in a study of control samples from healthy donors and cancer patients. Profiling relied on immunoSEQ multiplex PCR, and the TCRdb table lists in-frame clones only, not all of them. The sample shows around 170,000 clones, about 92% of them seen only once. The sequencing sample was made of blood. Source of these receptors: a man aged 25 to 40 in good health. The conserved cysteine and the conserved F or W are not part of the CDR3 here. Fields, in order: J gene, V gene, CDR3 length, D gene, CDR3 protein. A D gene is named only where the DNA matches it firmly.

j_gene: TRBJ2-2
v_gene: TRBV3-1/TRBV3-2
len: 11
d_gene: TRBD1
CDR3aa: ASSRTGGGELF

j_gene: TRBJ1-2
v_gene: TRBV27
len: 15
d_gene: TRBD1
CDR3aa: ASSSTYSAYRGNGYT

j_gene: TRBJ1-5
v_gene: TRBV15
len: 16
d_gene: NA
CDR3aa: ATSRARAELWGNQPQH

j_gene: TRBJ2-3
v_gene: TRBV11-2
len: 14
d_gene: TRBD1
CDR3aa: ASSFLRDRVIDTQY

j_gene: TRBJ1-1
v_gene: TRBV4-1
len: 9
d_gene: NA
CDR3aa: ASSQGAEAF

j_gene: TRBJ1-2
v_gene: TRBV5-1
len: 9
d_gene: NA
CDR3aa: ASSFGEGYT

j_gene: TRBJ2-7
v_gene: TRBV2
len: 11
d_gene: TRBD1
CDR3aa: ASDPGQGYEQY

j_gene: TRBJ1-2
v_gene: TRBV5-1
len: 12
d_gene: TRBD1
CDR3aa: ASSGQGGDYGYT

j_gene: TRBJ1-1
v_gene: TRBV3-1/TRBV3-2
len: 12
d_gene: NA
CDR3aa: ASSQGTPNTEAF

j_gene: TRBJ1-2
v_gene: TRBV24-1
len: 11
d_gene: NA
CDR3aa: ATSDSGEYGYT

j_gene: TRBJ2-7
v_gene: TRBV7-2
len: 14
d_gene: TRBD1
CDR3aa: ASSPSPGTGENEQY

j_gene: TRBJ2-1
v_gene: TRBV11-2
len: 12
d_gene: NA
CDR3aa: ASSLGERRNEQF

j_gene: TRBJ2-3
v_gene: TRBV29-1
len: 13
d_gene: TRBD2
CDR3aa: SVENLGRGGDTQY

j_gene: TRBJ1-5
v_gene: TRBV7-9
len: 12
d_gene: NA
CDR3aa: ASSLSESNQPQH

j_gene: TRBJ2-1
v_gene: TRBV5-4
len: 14
d_gene: TRBD2
CDR3aa: ASSPGILAGDNEQF

j_gene: TRBJ2-5
v_gene: TRBV9
len: 11
d_gene: NA
CDR3aa: ASSVGQEGTQY

j_gene: TRBJ2-7
v_gene: TRBV4-1
len: 12
d_gene: TRBD1
CDR3aa: ASSGDRGKYEQY

j_gene: TRBJ1-2
v_gene: TRBV7-2
len: 11
d_gene: NA
CDR3aa: ATSRGVYYGYT

j_gene: TRBJ2-1
v_gene: TRBV18
len: 11
d_gene: TRBD1
CDR3aa: ASSSQGYNEQF